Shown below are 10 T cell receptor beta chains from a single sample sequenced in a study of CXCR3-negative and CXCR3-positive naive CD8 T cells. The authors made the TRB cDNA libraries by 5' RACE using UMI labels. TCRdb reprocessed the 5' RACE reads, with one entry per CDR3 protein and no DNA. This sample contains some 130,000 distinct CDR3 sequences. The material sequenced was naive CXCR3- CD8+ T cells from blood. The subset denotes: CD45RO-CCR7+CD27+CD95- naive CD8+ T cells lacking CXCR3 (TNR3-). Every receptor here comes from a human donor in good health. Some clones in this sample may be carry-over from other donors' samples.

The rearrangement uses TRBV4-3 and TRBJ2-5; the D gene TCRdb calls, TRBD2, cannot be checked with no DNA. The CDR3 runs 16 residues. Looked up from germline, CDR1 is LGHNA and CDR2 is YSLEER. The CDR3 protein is CASSQDLRTSGETQYF.

This CDR3 is CASREGPGEEVGDRSYEQYF. The V gene is TRBV12-3 or TRBV12-4, the J gene TRBJ2-7; absent DNA, TCRdb's TRBD1 call cannot be checked. This CDR3 comprises 20 residues.

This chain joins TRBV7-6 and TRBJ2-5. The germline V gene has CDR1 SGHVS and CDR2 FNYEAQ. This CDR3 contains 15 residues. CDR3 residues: CASSLDGYFQETQYF. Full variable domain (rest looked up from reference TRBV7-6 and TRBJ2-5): GAGVSQSPRYKVTKRGQDVALRCDPISGHVSLYWYRQALGQGPEFLTYFNYEAQQDKSGLPNDRFSAERPEGSISTLTIQRTEQRDSAMYRCASSLDGYFQETQYFGPGTRLLVL.

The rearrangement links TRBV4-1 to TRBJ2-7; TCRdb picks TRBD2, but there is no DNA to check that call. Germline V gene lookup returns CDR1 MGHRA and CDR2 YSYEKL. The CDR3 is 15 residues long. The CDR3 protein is CASSLSSGHSYEQYF.

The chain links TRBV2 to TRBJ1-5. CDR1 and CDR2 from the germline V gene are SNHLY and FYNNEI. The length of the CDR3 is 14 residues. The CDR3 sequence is CASTEGTSNQPQHF.

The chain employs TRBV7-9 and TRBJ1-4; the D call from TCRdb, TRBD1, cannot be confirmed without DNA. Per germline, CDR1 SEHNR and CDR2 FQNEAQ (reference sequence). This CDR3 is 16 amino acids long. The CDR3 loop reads CASSSGQTIAPEKLFF.

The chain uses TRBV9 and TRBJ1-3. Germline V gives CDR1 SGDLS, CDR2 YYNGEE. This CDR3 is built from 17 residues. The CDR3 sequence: CASSAGSSSGSGNTIYF. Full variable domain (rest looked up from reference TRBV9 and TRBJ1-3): DSGVTQTPKHLITATGQRVTLRCSPRSGDLSVYWYQQSLDQGLQFLIQYYNGEERAKGNILERFSAQQFPDLHSELNLSSLELGDSALYFCASSAGSSSGSGNTIYFGEGSWLTVV.

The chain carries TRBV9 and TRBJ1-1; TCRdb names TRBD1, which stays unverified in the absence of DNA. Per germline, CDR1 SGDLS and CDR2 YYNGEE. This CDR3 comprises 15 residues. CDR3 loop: CASSARDTQNTEAFF.

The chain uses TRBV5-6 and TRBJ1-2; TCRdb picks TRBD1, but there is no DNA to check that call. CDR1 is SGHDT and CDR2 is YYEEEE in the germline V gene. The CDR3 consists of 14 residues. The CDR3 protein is CASSPRTGNYGYTF.

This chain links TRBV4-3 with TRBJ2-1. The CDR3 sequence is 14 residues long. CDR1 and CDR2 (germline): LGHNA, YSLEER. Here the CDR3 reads CASSQISGGNEQFF.